Given below is one T cell receptor beta chain in context. Produced via immunoSEQ multiplex PCR; TCRdb's table is partial and in-frame only. The sample holds over 100,000 clones, around 90% seen once. The CDR3 consists of 14 residues. Per germline, CDR1 MGHDK and CDR2 SYGVNS. V was cut by 4 bases and J by 1 base, with 10 bases left in between. The entry originates in a study of control samples from healthy donors and cancer patients. The receptor comes from a man younger than 30 in good health. Sequenced input: blood. This chain connects TRBV25-1 to TRBJ1-2, with a tentative D call TRBD1 (6 bases). CDR3 in amino acids: CASSALRGNYGYTF. Here the CDR3 DNA reads TGTGCCAGCAGTGCTCTCAGGGGTAACTATGGCTACACCTTC.